This T cell receptor (beta chain) was identified in a study of T cell responses to AZD1222 COVID-19 vaccine. Whole-study results and caveats: An increase in Spike-specific TCR breadth and depth was observed after two AZD1222 doses. White British ancestry dominated among donors, who included more females, and clonal diversity was possibly underestimated.

Germline-derived CDR1 and CDR2 are SGHTA and FQGNSA. This CDR3 comprises 15 residues. Germline trimming cut 3 bases from V and 7 bases from J; bases unmatched to any gene: 7. Produced via immunoSEQ multiplex PCR; TCRdb's table is partial and in-frame only. The profile shows more than 85,000 clones, 80% to 90% of them singletons. Remarks on this clone: Antigen specificity is unknown.

Sequenced here: peripheral blood, sampled on day 0 of AZD1222 vaccination. The chain recombines TRBV7-2 with TRBJ1-5; 9 bases align to TRBD1. The clonotype was recovered from an adult in good health. CDR3 DNA: TGTGCCAGCAGCTTTTCCACAGGGGGCAGGCAGCCCCAGCATTTT. Translating it yields CASSFSTGGRQPQHF.